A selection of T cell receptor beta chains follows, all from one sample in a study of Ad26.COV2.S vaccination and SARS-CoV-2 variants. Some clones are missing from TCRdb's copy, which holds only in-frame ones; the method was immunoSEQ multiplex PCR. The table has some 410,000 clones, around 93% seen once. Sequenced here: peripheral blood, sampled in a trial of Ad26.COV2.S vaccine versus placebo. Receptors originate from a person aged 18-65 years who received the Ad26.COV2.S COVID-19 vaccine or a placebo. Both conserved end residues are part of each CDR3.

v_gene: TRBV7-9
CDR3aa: CASSIRGLGNSPLHF

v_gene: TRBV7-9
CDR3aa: CASSLRVDTDTQYF

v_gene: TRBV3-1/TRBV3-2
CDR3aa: CASSLAGTVNSPLHF

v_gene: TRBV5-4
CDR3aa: CASSLSNLGYTF

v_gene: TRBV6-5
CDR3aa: CASSFLIGAAETQYF

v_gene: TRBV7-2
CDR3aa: CASSLGGVQETQYF

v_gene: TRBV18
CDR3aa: CASSPNRTGQLVVTDTQYF

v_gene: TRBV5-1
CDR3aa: CASSLGLRTSGPYEQYF

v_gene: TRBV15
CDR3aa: CATNQGNQPQHF

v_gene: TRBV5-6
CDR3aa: CASSLLPANYGYTF

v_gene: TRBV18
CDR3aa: CASSPARDRAEAFF

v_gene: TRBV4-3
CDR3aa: CASSQSLKASLEKLFF

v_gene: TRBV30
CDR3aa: CAWSVGTAVGEKLFF

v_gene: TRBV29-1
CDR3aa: CSETSGGTDTQYF

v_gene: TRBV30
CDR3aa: CAWSKEGIQYF

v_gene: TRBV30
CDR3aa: CAWSVLGDEQYF

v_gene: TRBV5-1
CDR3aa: CASSLAVTASGNTIYF

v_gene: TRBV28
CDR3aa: CASSFRGTEAFF

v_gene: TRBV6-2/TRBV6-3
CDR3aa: CASSLASGYNEQFF

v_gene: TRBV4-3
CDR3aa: CASSPFPTGEPQHF

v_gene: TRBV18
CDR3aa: CASSPRRNPNEKLFF

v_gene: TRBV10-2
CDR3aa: CASSESMGAPSTEAFF

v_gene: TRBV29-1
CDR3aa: CSVDGNSYEQYF